This T cell receptor beta chain is drawn from a study of cytomegalovirus exposure and HLA in healthy donors. Whole-study context: An early release of data contained some 80 million unique TCRs, which came from HLA-typed donors.

In the case of this clone: Its antigen is currently unknown.

Study conclusions and caveats: When analyzed later, a missense DCLRE1C variant was found to be linked to TCR beta V- and J-gene trimming. Later analysis reportedly placed an Asian-associated ancestry cluster below the approximately 680-donor mean in N-insertions.

Both 60 Vbeta primers and 13 Jbeta primers went into the PCR. Profiled with immunoSEQ multiplex PCR; TCRdb holds only in-frame clones, not every one. The sample yields approximately 200,000 clones, approximately 84% seen once. Sequences were obtained from PBMCs. The TCR was taken from a woman aged 25 to 39 in good health and CMV-seropositive.

CDR3 nucleotides: TGTGCCAGCAGTTTATACCAGAATCAGCCCCAGCATTTT. Its protein product is CASSLYQNQPQHF. J is TRBJ1-5 and V is TRBV28; D remains unclear. The germline V and J ends were trimmed by 1 base and 4 bases, with 5 bases remaining between them. CDR1 and CDR2 from the germline V gene are MDHEN and SYDVKM. This CDR3 has 13 residues.